The 14 T cell receptor beta chains listed next were all sequenced from one sample in a study of blood T cell repertoires in COVID-19. The repertoire was sequenced with immunoSEQ multiplex PCR; TCRdb's copy has only in-frame clones and lacks some. The sample consists of roughly 350,000 clones, more than 75% of them appearing once. Sequencing used peripheral blood. These receptors all come from a woman aged 45-65 years with active or convalescent COVID-19.

V usage is TRBV28 and J usage is TRBJ1-1; D uncertain. V lost 6 bases, J lost 1 base, and 9 bases lay in between. Per germline, CDR1 MDHEN and CDR2 SYDVKM. The CDR3 sequence is 13 residues long. The CDR3: CASRLGRNTEAFF. CDR3 bases: TGTGCCAGCAGACTGGGGAGGAACACTGAAGCTTTCTTT.

This sequence joins TRBV28 and TRBJ2-1, with TRBD2 identical over 8 bases. The length of the CDR3 is 15 residues. In germline, CDR1 is MDHEN, CDR2 SYDVKM. The V segment lost 3 bases and the J segment 7 bases; nucleotides outside the gene matches: 8. The CDR3 sequence: CASSLRAGVFNEQFF. The CDR3 nucleotides are TGTGCCAGCAGTTTGCGAGCGGGAGTCTTTAATGAGCAGTTCTTC.

V and J are TRBV18 and TRBJ2-1, with 12 bases fitting TRBD2. V lost 6 bases and J lost 0; bases outside the gene matches: 9. Germline CDR1 is KGHSH and CDR2 is LQKENI. CDR3 size: 18 residues. The CDR3 loop reads CASSRGLAGGPSYNEQFF. The CDR3, as DNA: TGTGCCAGCTCCCGAGGTCTAGCGGGAGGGCCCTCCTACAATGAGCAGTTCTTC.

This clone is a singleton in its sample. The J gene is TRBJ2-3, the V gene TRBV27, with D possibly TRBD1 on 5 matching bases. Looked up from germline, CDR1 is MNHEY and CDR2 is SMNVEV (reference sequence). The V gene lost 3 bases and the J gene lost 3 bases, with 7 bases spanning the gap. CDR3 size: 13 residues. The CDR3 sequence: CASSFQGTDTQYF. In nucleotides, the CDR3 is TGTGCCAGCAGTTTTCAGGGAACAGATACGCAGTATTTT.

The chain has TRBV6-2 or TRBV6-3 and TRBJ1-2; no reliable D call. This CDR3 spans 13 amino acids. Germline lookup yields CDR1 MNHEY and CDR2 SVGEGT. V was clipped by 4 bases and J by 4 bases, with 10 bases between them. The CDR3 coding sequence is TGTGCCAGCAGTTCCCCACAGACCTATGGCTACACCTTC. This encodes CASSSPQTYGYTF.

The CDR3 nucleotides are TGTGCCAGCAGCCCCCCGGGGGGGGTGGGAAGGGCCACAGATACGCAGTATTTT. The encoded protein is CASSPPGGVGRATDTQYF. The chain links TRBV5-6 to TRBJ2-3, with TRBD2 identical over 8 bases. J gave up 2 bases and V 4 bases, and 15 bases lay outside the gene matches. This CDR3 region has 18 residues. CDR1 SGHDT and CDR2 YYEEEE come from the germline V gene.

Only one count was recorded for this clone. This rearrangement joins TRBV4-3 to TRBJ1-2; 12 bases match TRBD1. The CDR3 is 17 residues long. The ends lost 1 base at V and 4 bases at J; junction bases unmatched: 7. In germline, CDR1 is LGHNA, CDR2 YSLEER. The CDR3: CASSQAVGQGARYGYTF. The DNA for the CDR3 is TGCGCCAGCAGCCAAGCCGTGGGACAGGGGGCCCGCTATGGCTACACCTTC.

CDR3 sequence (DNA): TGTGCCAGCGACAGGGGGCTGTCCTACGAGCAGTACTTC. Protein product: CASDRGLSYEQYF. The V call is TRBV28, the J call TRBJ2-7, with TRBD1 identical over 10 bases. This CDR3 comprises 13 residues. V was clipped by 8 bases and J by 1 base; unmatched bases: 2. Germline CDR1 and CDR2: MDHEN and SYDVKM. Full variable domain (rest looked up from reference TRBV28 and TRBJ2-7): DVKVTQSSRYLVKRTGEKVFLECVQDMDHENMFWYRQDPGLGLRLIYFSYDVKMKEKGDIPEGYSVSREKKERFSLILESASTNQTSMYLCASDRGLSYEQYFGPGTRLTVT.

The chain has TRBV10-2 and TRBJ2-7; D not resolved. Trimming removed 2 bases from V and 7 bases from J, with 9 bases in between. The CDR3 covers 12 residues. CDR1 and CDR2 from the germline V gene are WSHSY and SAAADI. CDR3 bases: TGCGCCAGCAGTGAGAGAAGAGAAGAGCAGTACTTC. Residues: CASSERREEQYF.

This clone was counted a few times. This chain connects TRBV29-1 to TRBJ2-7, with 8 nucleotides matching TRBD1. The CDR3 totals 12 residues. The V segment lost 5 bases and the J segment 2 bases; nucleotides outside the gene matches: 2. Germline V lookup: CDR1 SQVTM, CDR2 ANQGSEA. The CDR3 DNA follows: TGCAGCGTTACCAGGGGGCCCTACGAGCAGTACTTC. The encoded protein is CSVTRGPYEQYF.

The chain carries TRBV5-4 and TRBJ2-7; D may be TRBD2 (6 bases). Germline CDR1 reads SGHNT; CDR2 reads YYREEE (reference sequence). V was trimmed by 4 bases and J by 3 bases, leaving 11 bases between them. CDR3 length equals 13 residues. The chain's CDR3 is CASSGRTGYEQYF. The CDR3 DNA follows: TGTGCCAGCAGCGGGAGGACGGGCTACGAGCAGTACTTC. The full variable domain, completed using reference TRBV5-4 and TRBJ2-7, is ETGVTQSPTHLIKTRGQQVTLRCSSQSGHNTVSWYQQALGQGPQFIFQYYREEENGRGNFPPRFSGLQFPNYSSELNVNALELDDSALYLCASSGRTGYEQYFGPGTRLTVT.

The V call is TRBV5-8, the J call TRBJ1-4; D is possibly TRBD1 (6 bases). Trimming stripped 2 bases from V and 0 bases from J, with 20 bases between. The CDR3 is 19 residues long. CDR1 and CDR2 from the germline V gene are SGHTS and YDEGEE. The CDR3: CASSLMSGVWTATNEKLFF. For the CDR3, the DNA is TGTGCCAGCAGCTTAATGTCAGGGGTATGGACTGCAACTAATGAAAAACTGTTTTTT.

The V gene is TRBV28, the J gene TRBJ1-4; D gene uncertain. In germline, CDR1 is MDHEN, CDR2 SYDVKM. V lost 6 bases and J lost 8, with 13 bases in between. There are 13 residues in the CDR3. The CDR3 is CASRTSSWEKLFF. DNA of the CDR3: TGTGCCAGCAGGACTTCGAGCTGGGAAAAACTGTTTTTT.

The J gene is TRBJ1-2, the V gene TRBV3-1 (or the pseudogene TRBV3-2); TRBD1 agrees at 9 bases. Trimming removed 8 bases from V and 8 bases from J; junction bases left unmatched: 12. The CDR3 loop spans 14 amino acids. Germline CDR1 LGHDT, CDR2 YNNKEL (reference sequence). This CDR3 reads CASGPGQGIRGYTF. Here the CDR3 DNA reads TGTGCCAGCGGGCCGGGACAGGGAATAAGAGGCTACACCTTC.